These T cell receptor beta chains were read from a single sample in a study of post-analysis software for immune sequencing data. One entry per CDR3 protein, called by TCRdb with MiXCR from the PCR reads. The table has roughly 620,000 distinct CDR3 sequences, about 44% seen once. Input material: blood. All receptors come from a girl aged 10-17 years with multiple sclerosis. Both conserved end residues are part of each CDR3. A D gene is named only where the DNA matches it firmly. The size entry is marked missing in some rows and otherwise reads once, few, many or a size class.

v_gene: TRBV20-1
abundance: NA
d_gene: NA
j_gene: TRBJ1-1
CDR3aa: CSARDGWQGSTGTEAFF
CDR3nt: TGCAGTGCAAGAGATGGTTGGCAGGGATCAACGGGCACTGAAGCTTTCTTT

v_gene: TRBV21-1
abundance: NA
d_gene: NA
j_gene: TRBJ2-3
CDR3aa: CASFLAGGLLTDTQYF
CDR3nt: TGTGCCAGCTTCCTAGCGGGGGGGCTACTCACAGATACGCAGTATTTT

v_gene: TRBV20-1
abundance: NA
d_gene: NA
j_gene: TRBJ1-4
CDR3aa: CSARDLGEKLFF
CDR3nt: TGCAGTGCTAGAGATCTGGGGGAAAAACTGTTTTTT

v_gene: TRBV12-3/TRBV12-4
abundance: few
d_gene: NA
j_gene: TRBJ2-5
CDR3aa: CASSLGHLQETQYF
CDR3nt: TGTGCCAGCAGTTTAGGGCACCTTCAAGAGACCCAGTACTTC

v_gene: TRBV12-3/TRBV12-4
abundance: few
d_gene: NA
j_gene: TRBJ2-1
CDR3aa: CAIPAGQPSSYNEQFF
CDR3nt: TGTGCCATTCCGGCTGGACAGCCTAGCTCCTACAATGAGCAGTTCTTC

v_gene: TRBV6-5
abundance: few
d_gene: NA
j_gene: TRBJ1-6
CDR3aa: CASRRAGKGNSPLHF
CDR3nt: TGTGCCAGCCGAAGGGCAGGGAAGGGTAATTCACCCCTCCACTTT

v_gene: TRBV9
abundance: NA
d_gene: TRBD1
j_gene: TRBJ1-1
CDR3aa: CASSGSTGLSTEAFF
CDR3nt: TGTGCCAGCAGCGGATCGACAGGGCTAAGCACTGAAGCTTTCTTT

v_gene: TRBV4-1
abundance: NA
d_gene: TRBD2
j_gene: TRBJ2-5
CDR3aa: CASSSFYGLAGETQYF
CDR3nt: TGCGCCAGCAGCTCTTTCTATGGACTAGCTGGGGAGACCCAGTACTTC

v_gene: TRBV4-1
abundance: NA
d_gene: NA
j_gene: TRBJ1-1
CDR3aa: CASSQPGRGPTEAFF
CDR3nt: TGCGCCAGCAGCCAGCCCGGGAGGGGCCCCACTGAAGCTTTCTTT

v_gene: TRBV12-3/TRBV12-4
abundance: NA
d_gene: TRBD2
j_gene: TRBJ2-1
CDR3aa: CASSRLRMYTSGSPGDNEQFF
CDR3nt: TGTGCCAGCAGTCGTTTGCGGATGTATACTAGCGGGAGTCCAGGCGACAATGAGCAGTTCTTC

v_gene: TRBV7-2
abundance: NA
d_gene: TRBD2
j_gene: TRBJ2-3
CDR3aa: CASSPGGAGRTDTQYF
CDR3nt: TGTGCCAGCAGCCCGGGAGGAGCAGGGAGAACAGATACGCAGTATTTT

v_gene: TRBV24-1
abundance: many
d_gene: NA
j_gene: TRBJ2-5
CDR3aa: CATSDFGRGEETQYF
CDR3nt: TGTGCCACCAGTGATTTCGGCAGGGGTGAAGAGACCCAGTACTTC

v_gene: TRBV6-1
abundance: few
d_gene: NA
j_gene: TRBJ1-5
CDR3aa: CASSLGGHSNQPQHF
CDR3nt: TGTGCCAGCAGTCTTGGAGGACATAGCAATCAGCCCCAGCATTTT

v_gene: TRBV6-2/TRBV6-3
abundance: few
d_gene: NA
j_gene: TRBJ2-7
CDR3aa: CASSYAGTMSYEQYF
CDR3nt: TGTGCCAGCAGTTACGCCGGGACAATGTCCTACGAGCAGTACTTC

v_gene: TRBV3-1
abundance: few
d_gene: NA
j_gene: TRBJ1-1
CDR3aa: CASSQGKGEAFF
CDR3nt: TGTGCCAGCAGCCAAGGGAAGGGGGAAGCTTTCTTT

v_gene: TRBV12-3/TRBV12-4
abundance: NA
d_gene: NA
j_gene: TRBJ2-1
CDR3aa: CASLGVHNEQFF
CDR3nt: TGTGCCAGCCTTGGAGTCCACAATGAGCAGTTCTTC

v_gene: TRBV5-5
abundance: few
d_gene: NA
j_gene: TRBJ2-4
CDR3aa: CASSLAGPKNIQYF
CDR3nt: TGTGCCAGCAGCTTGGCAGGACCGAAAAACATTCAGTACTTC

v_gene: TRBV6-1
abundance: NA
d_gene: TRBD2
j_gene: TRBJ2-1
CDR3aa: CASQLSGSHSSYDEQFF
CDR3nt: TGTGCCAGCCAACTTAGCGGGTCCCACAGCTCCTACGATGAGCAGTTCTTC

v_gene: TRBV6-6
abundance: NA
d_gene: TRBD1
j_gene: TRBJ1-4
CDR3aa: CASSYTGTGVEKLFF
CDR3nt: TGTGCCAGCAGTTATACCGGGACAGGGGTGGAAAAACTGTTTTTT

v_gene: TRBV5-1
abundance: NA
d_gene: TRBD2
j_gene: TRBJ2-5
CDR3aa: CASIEGAGETQYF
CDR3nt: TGCGCCAGCATCGAGGGAGCGGGGGAGACCCAGTACTTC

v_gene: TRBV20-1
abundance: NA
d_gene: TRBD2
j_gene: TRBJ2-1
CDR3aa: CSARGAGGQGEQFF
CDR3nt: TGCAGTGCTAGAGGAGCGGGGGGGCAGGGTGAGCAGTTCTTC

v_gene: TRBV5-1
abundance: NA
d_gene: NA
j_gene: TRBJ2-1
CDR3aa: CAGSRGTDYNEQFF
CDR3nt: TGCGCCGGCAGCAGAGGGACTGATTACAATGAGCAGTTCTTC

v_gene: TRBV6-6
abundance: NA
d_gene: TRBD1
j_gene: TRBJ1-2
CDR3aa: CASSYLQGSGYGYTF
CDR3nt: TGTGCCAGCAGTTACTTACAGGGGTCGGGCTATGGCTACACCTTC

v_gene: TRBV9
abundance: NA
d_gene: TRBD2
j_gene: TRBJ2-7
CDR3aa: CACSVGGGAYEQYF
CDR3nt: TGTGCCTGCAGCGTAGGTGGGGGGGCCTACGAGCAGTACTTC

v_gene: TRBV4-1
abundance: NA
d_gene: NA
j_gene: TRBJ1-6
CDR3aa: CASSQLLTVNSPLHF
CDR3nt: TGCGCCAGCAGCCAATTACTGACAGTCAATTCACCCCTCCACTTT

v_gene: TRBV6-2/TRBV6-3
abundance: NA
d_gene: NA
j_gene: TRBJ2-7
CDR3aa: CASSYRSEVNEQYF
CDR3nt: TGTGCCAGCAGTTACCGGAGTGAGGTGAACGAGCAGTACTTC

v_gene: TRBV5-1
abundance: NA
d_gene: NA
j_gene: TRBJ2-7
CDR3aa: CASSLAKGLGPYEQYF
CDR3nt: TGCGCCAGCAGCTTGGCCAAAGGCCTAGGTCCCTACGAGCAGTACTTC

v_gene: TRBV20-1
abundance: NA
d_gene: TRBD2
j_gene: TRBJ2-7
CDR3aa: CSAGRAHYEQYF
CDR3nt: TGCAGTGCAGGGAGGGCCCACTACGAGCAGTACTTC

v_gene: TRBV5-5
abundance: NA
d_gene: NA
j_gene: TRBJ2-3
CDR3aa: CASSPLHDTQYF
CDR3nt: TGTGCCAGCAGCCCCCTTCACGATACGCAGTATTTT

v_gene: TRBV6-6
abundance: few
d_gene: TRBD2
j_gene: TRBJ2-3
CDR3aa: CASSYSGGGSADTQYF
CDR3nt: TGTGCCAGCAGTTACTCTGGCGGGGGGAGTGCAGATACGCAGTATTTT

v_gene: TRBV3-1
abundance: NA
d_gene: NA
j_gene: TRBJ2-5
CDR3aa: CASSLAGNTGETQYF
CDR3nt: TGTGCCAGCAGCCTCGCCGGGAACACCGGAGAGACCCAGTACTTC

v_gene: TRBV7-3
abundance: NA
d_gene: NA
j_gene: TRBJ2-3
CDR3aa: CASSSGVGATDTQYF
CDR3nt: TGTGCCAGCAGCTCCGGGGTGGGGGCTACAGATACGCAGTATTTT

v_gene: TRBV12-3/TRBV12-4
abundance: NA
d_gene: TRBD1
j_gene: TRBJ1-1
CDR3aa: CASSARDRAPEAFF
CDR3nt: TGTGCCAGCAGTGCCCGGGACAGGGCGCCTGAAGCTTTCTTT